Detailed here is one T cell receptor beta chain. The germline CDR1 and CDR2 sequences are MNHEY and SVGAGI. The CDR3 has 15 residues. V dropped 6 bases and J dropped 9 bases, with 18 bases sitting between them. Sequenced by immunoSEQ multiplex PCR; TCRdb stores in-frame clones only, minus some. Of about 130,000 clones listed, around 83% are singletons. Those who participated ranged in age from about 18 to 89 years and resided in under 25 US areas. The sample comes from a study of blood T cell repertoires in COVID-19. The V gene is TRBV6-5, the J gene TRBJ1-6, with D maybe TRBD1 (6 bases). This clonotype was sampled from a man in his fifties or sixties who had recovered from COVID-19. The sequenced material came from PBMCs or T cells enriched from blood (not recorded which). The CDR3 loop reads CASSSSRGGLSPLHF. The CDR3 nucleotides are TGTGCCAGCAGCTCGAGTAGGGGGGGCCTTTCACCCCTCCACTTT.